The text below deals with one T cell receptor beta chain. Its target is unknown. This CDR3 is built from 14 residues. Per the germline V gene, CDR1 is MDHEN and CDR2 is SYDVKM. V was shortened by 5 bases and J by 5 bases, with 15 bases between the two germline ends. The data derive from a study of PD-1 blockade in classical Hodgkin lymphoma. Study in general: Once every 2 weeks, patients received intravenous nivolumab at 3 mg/kg. General study points: TCR diversity rose significantly by C4D1 in CD4+ but not CD8+ cells. Patients were excluded if nivolumab began under 1 year after ASCT (the autologous transplant). Newly diagnosed patients had baseline TCR diversity that was reportedly lower than that of healthy donors.

Every patient relapsed after autologous stem cell transplantation, and brentuximab vedotin exposure varied. Method: immunoSEQ multiplex PCR; TCRdb's copy keeps in-frame clones and lacks some. The sample has about 40,000 clones; over 75% are singletons. This specimen consisted of peripheral blood mononuclear cells (PBMCs), obtained at baseline. The genes are TRBV28 and TRBJ1-1, with D maybe TRBD1 (5 bases). The sequence was collected from a human donor with classical Hodgkin lymphoma. The CDR3 here is CASSTRVGRTEAFF. CDR3 bases: TGTGCCAGCAGTACCAGGGTTGGTAGGACTGAAGCTTTCTTT.